The 18 T cell receptor beta chains given below trace back to one sample, sequenced in a study of OX40 agonist ivuxolimab in advanced cancers. Some clones are missing from TCRdb's copy, which holds only in-frame ones; the method was immunoSEQ multiplex PCR. The profile shows some 79,000 clones, just over 85% of them singletons. The sequences come from CD4+ or CD8+ T cells sorted from blood, collected in a trial of the OX40 agonist ivuxolimab. Receptors originate from an adult with an advanced solid tumor such as melanoma, head and neck, liver or kidney cancer.

The chain employs TRBV19 and TRBJ2-5; D tentatively reads TRBD1 or TRBD2 (5 bases each). CDR3 length: 16 amino acids. Germline loops: CDR1 LNHDA, CDR2 SQIVND (reference sequence). V lost 1 base and J 5 bases, leaving 17 bases between the germline ends. CDR3 in amino acids: CASSIGGPTGRETQYF. The CDR3 coding sequence is TGTGCCAGTAGTATAGGGGGACCCACGGGGCGGGAGACCCAGTACTTC.

The table lists this clone with a count of one. The chain links TRBV7-2 to TRBJ2-1; D ambiguous. Trimming took 5 bases from V and 4 from J, leaving 9 bases between them. CDR1 SGHTA and CDR2 FQGNSA come from the germline V gene. The CDR3 loop spans 13 amino acids. CDR3 sequence (DNA): TGTGCCAGCAGCCTACCTCAGTACAATGAGCAGTTCTTC. Protein: CASSLPQYNEQFF.

V gene TRBV2 combines with J gene TRBJ1-1; a weak D match, TRBD1 (6 bases). Germline V gene data show CDR1 as SNHLY and CDR2 as FYNNEI. V lost 7 bases and J 6 bases, leaving 9 bases between the germline ends. CDR3 length: 11 residues. The CDR3 region has the DNA TGTGCCAGCAACAGGGAATCTGAAGCTTTCTTT. This sequence encodes CASNRESEAFF.

Here the CDR3 reads CAGGQAINEKLFF. The CDR3 region has the DNA TGTGCCGGAGGACAGGCGATTAATGAAAAACTGTTTTTT. The chain combines TRBV6-1 with TRBJ1-4, with 7 nucleotides matching TRBD1. Unmatched junction bases numbered 7, after V lost 11 bases and J lost 4 bases. This CDR3 contains 13 residues. Looked up from germline, CDR1 is MNHNS and CDR2 is SASEGT.

The gene calls are TRBV5-1 and TRBJ2-6; D remains unclear. This CDR3 has 16 amino acids. V was trimmed by 0 bases and J by 4 bases, leaving 11 bases between them. Per the germline V gene, CDR1 is SGHRS and CDR2 is YFSETQ. The CDR3 sequence: CASSLATHSGANVLTF. The CDR3 DNA reads TGCGCCAGCAGCTTGGCCACTCACTCCGGGGCCAACGTCCTGACTTTC.

The V and J genes are TRBV20-1 and TRBJ2-7; D unclear. V was clipped by 3 bases and J by 0 bases, with 3 bases between them. This CDR3 is 11 amino acids long. Germline-derived CDR1 and CDR2 are DFQATT and SNEGSKA (reference sequence). The CDR3 DNA sequence: TGCAGTGCTAGTGGCTCCTACGAGCAGTACTTC. It is translated as CSASGSYEQYF.

The table lists this clone with a count of one. CDR3 region: CASSPSSRATYEQYF. CDR3 bases: TGTGCCAGCAGTCCCTCGTCGCGGGCCACCTACGAGCAGTACTTC. V gene TRBV6-1 combines with J gene TRBJ2-7; TRBD2 is a possible D gene (5 bases). The CDR3 has 15 residues. Trimming took 5 bases from V and 2 from J, leaving 16 bases between them. Germline V gene lookup returns CDR1 MNHNS and CDR2 SASEGT.

The rearrangement joins TRBV30 to TRBJ2-1; D tentatively fits TRBD1 or TRBD2 (5 bases each). The CDR3 extends over 12 amino acids. V lost 3 bases, J lost 8 bases, and 11 bases lay in between. In germline, CDR1 is GTSNPN, CDR2 SVGIG (reference sequence). CDR3 DNA sequence: TGTGCCTGGAGGGGGGTTTGGGATGAGCAGTTCTTC. Residues: CAWRGVWDEQFF.

The J gene is TRBJ1-1, the V gene TRBV6-1; no reliable D call. V was cut by 4 bases and J by 1 base, with 7 bases left in between. The CDR3 consists of 13 residues. The germline CDR1 and CDR2 sequences are MNHNS and SASEGT. CDR3 residues: CASSASGNTEAFF. The CDR3 nucleotides are TGTGCCAGCAGTGCATCAGGGAACACTGAAGCTTTCTTT.

The gene calls are TRBV11-2 and TRBJ2-3; 8 bases fit TRBD2. CDR3 size: 13 residues. In germline, CDR1 is SGHAT, CDR2 FQNNGV. With V trimmed by 2 bases and J by 9 bases, 4 bases remained unmatched. CDR3 in DNA: TGTGCCAGCAGCTTAATGGCTAGCGGGACGCAGTATTTT. Amino acid sequence: CASSLMASGTQYF.

The V gene is TRBV2, the J gene TRBJ2-2, with D perhaps being TRBD1 or TRBD2 (5 bases each). V was trimmed by 8 bases and J by 7 bases, leaving 17 bases between them. CDR1 and CDR2 (germline): SNHLY, FYNNEI. This CDR3 contains 14 residues. CDR3 amino acids: CASRRDPLDGELFF. CDR3 in DNA: TGTGCCAGCCGCCGGGACCCTCTTGACGGGGAGCTGTTTTTT.

The rearrangement links TRBV11-3 to TRBJ2-7, with 7 bases aligning to TRBD2. The CDR3 sequence is 19 residues long. The J segment lost 7 bases and the V segment lost 2 bases, leaving 23 bases of the junction unmatched. Germline-derived CDR1 and CDR2 are SGHNT and YENEEA. CDR3 loop: CASSLLAQKLARYDVEQYF. The CDR3 DNA reads TGTGCCAGCAGCTTATTAGCCCAAAAACTAGCGCGATATGATGTTGAGCAGTACTTC.

The chain employs TRBV10-3 and TRBJ2-1, with D uncertain. V gave up 2 bases and J gave up 7 bases, with 15 bases separating them. This CDR3 comprises 15 residues. CDR1 ENHRY and CDR2 SYGVKD come from the germline V gene. The CDR3 DNA sequence: TGTGCCATCAGTGAGCAGGTGCAATCTTTGAATGAGCAGTTCTTC. Translated: CAISEQVQSLNEQFF.

The chain uses TRBV6-6 and TRBJ2-5; D tentatively reads TRBD1 or TRBD2 (5 bases each). CDR1 and CDR2 (germline): MNHNY, SVGAGI (reference sequence). The germline V and J ends were trimmed by 6 bases and 1 base, with 15 bases remaining between them. The CDR3 is 15 amino acids. The CDR3 sequence is CASRRDQNSQETQYF. The CDR3 coding sequence is TGTGCCAGCAGAAGGGACCAAAATTCCCAAGAGACCCAGTACTTC.

The rearrangement links TRBV28 to TRBJ2-5, with 7 bases matching TRBD1. V gave up 5 bases and J gave up 1 base; unmatched junction bases: 1. The CDR3 sequence is 13 residues long. The germline gives CDR1 MDHEN, CDR2 SYDVKM. CDR3 in amino acids: CASSRDSQETQYF. DNA of the CDR3: TGTGCCAGCAGTCGGGACAGCCAAGAGACCCAGTACTTC. The variable domain in full, with the rest retrieved from reference TRBV28 and TRBJ2-5, is DVKVTQSSRYLVKRTGEKVFLECVQDMDHENMFWYRQDPGLGLRLIYFSYDVKMKEKGDIPEGYSVSREKKERFSLILESASTNQTSMYLCASSRDSQETQYFGPGTRLLVL.

DNA for the CDR3: TGCGCCAGCAGCTTACCTCATAGCGGGAGTAGAGAGGAGACCCAGTACTTC. This gives the protein CASSLPHSGSREETQYF. V usage is TRBV5-1 and J usage is TRBJ2-5, with 9 bases identical to TRBD2. V was pared by 2 bases and J by 5 bases, with 13 bases of the junction left unmatched. The CDR3 loop spans 17 amino acids. Germline loops: CDR1 SGHRS, CDR2 YFSETQ.

The chain uses TRBV7-3 and TRBJ2-7, with 14 bases aligning to TRBD2. Losses at the gene ends were 5 bases for V and 6 bases for J; bases not matched to a gene: 3. Germline CDR1 SGHTA, CDR2 FQGTGA. The CDR3 sequence is 14 residues long. Here the CDR3 reads CASSLGLAGAEQYF. CDR3 nucleotide sequence: TGTGCCAGCAGCCTGGGACTAGCGGGAGCCGAGCAGTACTTC.

This clone was recorded a few times. V gene TRBV2 combines with J gene TRBJ2-1, with 8 bases identical to TRBD2. The junction had 6 bases not matched to a gene; V was cut back by 7 bases and J by 7 bases. Per the germline V gene, CDR1 is SNHLY and CDR2 is FYNNEI. This CDR3 is built from 13 residues. The CDR3: CASIGLAGNEQFF. CDR3 sequence (DNA): TGTGCCAGCATAGGACTAGCCGGGAATGAGCAGTTCTTC.